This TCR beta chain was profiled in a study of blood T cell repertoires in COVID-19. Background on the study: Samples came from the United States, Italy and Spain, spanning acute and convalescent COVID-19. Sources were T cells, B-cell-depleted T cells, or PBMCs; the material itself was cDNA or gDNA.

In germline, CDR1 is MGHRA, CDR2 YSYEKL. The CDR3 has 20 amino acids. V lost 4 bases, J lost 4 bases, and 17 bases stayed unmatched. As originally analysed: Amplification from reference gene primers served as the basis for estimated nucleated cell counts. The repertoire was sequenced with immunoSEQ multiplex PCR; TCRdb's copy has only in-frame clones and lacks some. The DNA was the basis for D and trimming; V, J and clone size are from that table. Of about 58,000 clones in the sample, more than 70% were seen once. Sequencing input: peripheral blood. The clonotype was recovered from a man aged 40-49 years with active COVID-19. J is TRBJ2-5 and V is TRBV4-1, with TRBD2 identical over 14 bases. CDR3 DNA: TGCGCCAGCAGCCCATCCCCGGGGGCTGGGACTAGCGGGAGACGAGAGACCCAGTACTTC. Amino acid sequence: CASSPSPGAGTSGRRETQYF.